This T cell receptor (beta chain) was found in a study of chemoradiotherapy in HPV16-positive cancers (dated by TCRdb to the early 2020s). Turning to the overall study: Candidate HPV-specific T-cell clones and common TCR motifs were defined by functional T-cell assays performed on cells from two HPV16-positive patients. TCR repertoires from around 80 patients with HPV-related cancers were then used to track the candidate HPV-specific TCRs and motifs. Whether T-cell immunity against the HPV oncoproteins E6 and E7 changes during chemoradiotherapy and whether survival is affected by this immunity were examined in the study. What the work shows at the level of the full study, not this receptor alone: In HPV16-positive patients, expansion of HPV-responsive T cells during chemoradiotherapy was associated with improved recurrence-free survival. Expansion of candidate HPV-specific clones and E7-related TCR motifs was observed in the tumor microenvironment during treatment, whereas no such expansion was observed for non-HPV-specific T cells. Only a couple of HPV16-positive patients were used to derive the functional definition of HPV-specific T cells, and the survival association was reported for HPV16-positive patients.

The germline V gene provides CDR1 SQVTM and CDR2 ANQGSEA. The CDR3, cysteine through phenylalanine, is 14 amino acids long. The entry retains the CDR3 DNA only, 42 bases that are in frame from base 1. V has 0 bases trimmed and J has 15 bases trimmed; junction bases matching no gene number 13. Comments on this clone: Which antigen it targets is not known. It has no much larger one-base neighbor in the sample; base qualities were not kept.

Library generation was performed with the immunoSEQ multiplex PCR assay. TCRdb took over this immuneACCESS table, retaining in-frame rearrangements with V and J assigned. Such tables are incomplete; in checked studies, under half of the missing clones stem from an unresolved V gene, and the remainder is unexplained. Recorded for this sample are about 13,000 clones; 70% to 85% of them occurred a single time. Around 5.4% of the sample comes from the top ten. Repertoires were sampled multiple times during chemoradiotherapy, which allowed clonal expansion in the tumor microenvironment to be followed. Here the chain combines TRBV29-1 and TRBJ2-3, with 9 junctional bases fitting TRBD2. The sequence came from a human donor with HPV-associated anogenital cancer. The input for sequencing was blood, taken from a patient who underwent chemoradiotherapy. The nucleotide sequence reads TGCAGCGTTGAAGATCTTCGGCGGGGGGGCTTCTGCTATTTT. The encoded protein is CSVEDLRRGGFCYF.